This T cell receptor (beta chain) was captured in a study of cytomegalovirus exposure and HLA in healthy donors. As concerns this clone: Its matching antigen is unknown.

Primers included in the PCR were 60 Vbeta and 13 Jbeta primers. Here immunoSEQ multiplex PCR was the method, and the copy in TCRdb shows in-frame clones only, minus some. The profile shows 130,000 or so clones, about three quarters of them singletons. Whole-study findings and limits: It was only CMV serostatus that was available as immune exposure information. Most subjects had HLA-A and HLA-B alleles reportedly predicted accurately by TCR beta sequences. Highly shared sequence variants in one cluster were likely a sequencing artifact.

The germline CDR1 and CDR2 sequences are SGHNT and YYREEE (reference sequence). There are 15 residues in the CDR3. Sequenced material: PBMCs. V gene TRBV5-4 combines with J gene TRBJ2-5; a possible D gene is TRBD1 (5 bases). The J call may be faulty, since TRBJ2-7 better matches the DNA end. The sequence came from a man between 40 and 49 years old in good health and CMV-seropositive. The CDR3: CASSVMGPSSYEQYF. The CDR3 DNA reads TGTGCCAGCAGCGTGATGGGGCCCTCGTCCTACGAGCAGTACTTC.